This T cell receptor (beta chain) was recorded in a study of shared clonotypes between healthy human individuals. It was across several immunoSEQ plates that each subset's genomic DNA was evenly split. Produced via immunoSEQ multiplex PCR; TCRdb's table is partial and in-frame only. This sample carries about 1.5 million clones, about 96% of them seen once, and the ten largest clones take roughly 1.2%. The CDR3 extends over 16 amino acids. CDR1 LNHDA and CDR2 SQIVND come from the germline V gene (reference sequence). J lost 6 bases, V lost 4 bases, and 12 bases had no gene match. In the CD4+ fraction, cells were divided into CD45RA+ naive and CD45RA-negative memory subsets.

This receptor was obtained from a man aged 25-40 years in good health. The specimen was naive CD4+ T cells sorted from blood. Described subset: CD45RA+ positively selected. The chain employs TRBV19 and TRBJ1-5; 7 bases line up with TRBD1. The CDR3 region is CASSTTTGMGIQPQHF. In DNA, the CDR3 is TGTGCCAGTAGTACCACGACAGGGATGGGGATTCAGCCCCAGCATTTT.